The 5 T cell receptor beta chains presented below share a single source sample, sequenced in a study of post-analysis software for immune sequencing data. Study outcomes and limitations: Higher frequency in patients than in controls was seen for a handful of TRBV segments, with TRBV5-6, TRBV5-1 and TRBV20-1 among them.

Their target antigens are unknown. Libraries were made from TCR beta cDNA, and they carried unique molecular identifiers. From the PCR reads, TCRdb called clonotypes with MiXCR, one entry per CDR3 protein. Altogether 450,000 or so distinct CDR3 sequences are present, roughly 45% being singletons, with the ten largest covering 12%. The specimen sequenced was blood. These receptors all come from a girl aged 10-17 years with multiple sclerosis.

The rearrangement links TRBV20-1 to TRBJ2-1; 11 nucleotides align to TRBD2. Germline-derived CDR1 and CDR2 are DFQATT and SNEGSKA (reference sequence). This CDR3 has 18 amino acids. J lost 2 bases, V lost 5 bases, and 14 bases had no gene match. CDR3 bases: TGCAGTGCTCGTCCCGGGACTAGCGGCCTATTAACCTACAATGAGCAGTTCTTC. Its translation is CSARPGTSGLLTYNEQFF.

The chain combines TRBV27 with TRBJ1-2, with 8 bases that match TRBD1. The CDR3 has 13 residues. Germline V gives CDR1 MNHEY, CDR2 SMNVEV (reference sequence). J lost 4 bases, V lost 5 bases, and 3 bases had no gene match. The CDR3 spells CASSHRGGYGYTF. The CDR3 coding sequence is TGTGCCAGCAGTCACAGGGGGGGCTATGGCTACACCTTC.

CDR3 sequence: CASSRDRGFYGYTF. The CDR3 DNA is TGTGCCAGCAGTCGGGACAGGGGCTTCTATGGCTACACCTTC. The chain recombines TRBV12-3 or TRBV12-4 with TRBJ1-2; 10 bases are shared with TRBD1. Unmatched junction bases numbered 4, after V lost 5 bases and J lost 4 bases. CDR3 size: 14 residues.

V and J are TRBV20-1 and TRBJ2-3; 10 bases align to TRBD2. The germline gives CDR1 DFQATT, CDR2 SNEGSKA (reference sequence). This CDR3 has 15 amino acids. CDR3 sequence reads: CSENPLAGVEDTQYF. The CDR3 nucleotides read TGCAGCGAGAATCCCCTAGCGGGAGTAGAAGATACGCAGTATTTT.

This clonotype turned up a few times. The junction does not match germline at one end; this may be a read error. This sequence joins TRBV5-1 and TRBJ2-3, with 9 bases aligning to TRBD1. Germline values: CDR1 SGHRS, CDR2 YFSETQ. The CDR3 loop spans 17 amino acids. This CDR3 is CASSLLGTGGGTDAQYF. The CDR3 DNA is TGCGCCAGCAGCTTGTTGGGTACAGGGGGCGGCACAGATGCGCAGTATTTT.